The 32 T cell receptor beta chains given below trace back to one sample, sequenced in a study of cytomegalovirus exposure and HLA in healthy donors. Generated by immunoSEQ multiplex PCR, the TCRdb table keeps only in-frame clones and is missing some. Among some 170,000 clones listed, around 82% were seen once. Sequencing was done on a sample of PBMCs. The source of these receptors is a man aged 25-45 years in good health and CMV-seropositive.

The gene calls are TRBV10-3 and TRBJ2-1, with 10 bases identical to TRBD1. CDR1 ENHRY and CDR2 SYGVKD come from the germline V gene. This CDR3 region has 14 residues. Unmatched junction bases numbered 11, after V lost 11 bases and J lost 7 bases. This CDR3 reads CAGSTGGARNEQFF. CDR3 nucleotide sequence: TGTGCCGGCTCGACAGGGGGCGCGAGGAATGAGCAGTTCTTC.

The rearrangement joins TRBV28 to TRBJ2-3, with 9 positions matching TRBD2. Looked up from germline, CDR1 is MDHEN and CDR2 is SYDVKM. V lost 6 bases, J lost 1 base, and 8 bases stayed unmatched. The length of the CDR3 is 16 residues. CDR3 in amino acids: CASSPTSGFRTDTQYF. The CDR3 nucleotides read TGTGCCAGCAGCCCAACTAGCGGGTTCCGCACAGATACGCAGTATTTT.

In its sample, this clone was seen a few times. The V call is TRBV19, the J call TRBJ2-7; D not certain. CDR3 length: 13 residues. Trimming stripped 3 bases from V and 0 bases from J, with 6 bases between. CDR1 LNHDA and CDR2 SQIVND come from the germline V gene (reference sequence). CDR3 loop: CASSMHSSYEQYF. Here the CDR3 DNA reads TGTGCCAGTAGTATGCACAGCTCCTACGAGCAGTACTTC.

This chain joins TRBV9 and TRBJ2-3; TRBD2 matches at 7 bases. This CDR3 spans 16 amino acids. V trimming: 0 bases; J trimming: 0 bases; junction bases outside the gene matches: 4. Germline CDR1 and CDR2: SGDLS and YYNGEE. In DNA form, the CDR3 reads TGTGCCAGCAGCGTAGACGACGGGGGGAGCACAGATACGCAGTATTTT. It specifies CASSVDDGGSTDTQYF.

The rearrangement joins TRBV29-1 to TRBJ2-1; 7 bases line up with TRBD2. Germline CDR1 is SQVTM and CDR2 is ANQGSEA. The ends lost 7 bases at V and 7 bases at J; junction bases unmatched: 13. CDR3 size: 14 residues. The CDR3 protein is CSATPAGVGNEQFF. DNA for the CDR3: TGCAGCGCAACCCCCGCGGGAGTAGGTAATGAGCAGTTCTTC.

A few counts support this clone. This chain joins TRBV15 and TRBJ1-2; D gene ambiguous. The V gene's germline CDR1 is LNHNV and CDR2 YYDKDF (reference sequence). V gave up 0 bases and J gave up 4 bases, with 12 bases separating them. The CDR3 sequence is 15 residues long. The CDR3 DNA reads as TGTGCCACCAGCAGAGAGGCCCAGGCAAGCTATGGCTACACCTTC. Translated: CATSREAQASYGYTF.

This clone was observed a single time. The genes are TRBV4-1 and TRBJ1-3; no clear D gene. Trimming stripped 3 bases from V and 2 bases from J, with 14 bases between. The CDR3 extends over 16 amino acids. Germline V gene lookup returns CDR1 MGHRA and CDR2 YSYEKL. The chain's CDR3 is CASSHPQGRTGNTIYF. In DNA, the CDR3 is TGCGCCAGCAGCCACCCTCAAGGGAGGACTGGAAACACCATATATTTT.

V and J are TRBV10-3 and TRBJ2-5; TRBD1 matches at 12 bases. Germline lookup yields CDR1 ENHRY and CDR2 SYGVKD. J gave up 4 bases and V 0 bases, and 9 bases lay outside the gene matches. The CDR3 totals 18 residues. The CDR3 nucleotides read TGTGCCATCAGTGAGTCGGGTTCGGGGACAGGGGGCCGAGAGACCCAGTACTTC. Amino acid sequence: CAISESGSGTGGRETQYF.

The chain carries TRBV7-2 and TRBJ1-6; 7 positions agree with TRBD1. The CDR3 contains 19 residues. The ends lost 2 bases at V and 5 bases at J; junction bases unmatched: 15. Germline V gene sequence: CDR1 SGHTA, CDR2 FQGNSA. The CDR3 region is CASSLRVLGWGTDNSPLHF. CDR3 nucleotides: TGTGCCAGCAGCTTACGGGTGCTGGGATGGGGGACAGATAATTCACCCCTCCACTTT.

The V gene is TRBV29-1, the J gene TRBJ2-7, with D perhaps matching TRBD1 (6 bases). The CDR3 covers 14 residues. V lost 6 bases to trimming and J lost 3 bases, with 18 bases between them. Germline values: CDR1 SQVTM, CDR2 ANQGSEA. CDR3 in DNA: TGCAGCGTCTACCTCCCGGGACAACTCTACGAGCAGTACTTC. Translated: CSVYLPGQLYEQYF.

This chain links TRBV6-5 with TRBJ2-5, with D perhaps TRBD2 (6 bases). The CDR3 consists of 16 residues. Trimming removed 0 bases from V and 5 bases from J, with 16 bases in between. Germline V gives CDR1 MNHEY, CDR2 SVGAGI. CDR3 sequence (DNA): TGTGCCAGCAGTTACTCGTACCGGGAGTTTGAGGAGACCCAGTACTTC. Translated, it gives CASSYSYREFEETQYF.

The rearrangement uses TRBV7-2 and TRBJ1-5, with D perhaps TRBD1 (6 bases). The length of the CDR3 is 16 residues. Trimming took off 2 bases at V and 1 base at J, with 12 bases between the two ends. Germline assignment: CDR1 SGHTA and CDR2 FQGNSA. The CDR3 loop reads CASSLWAGASNQPQHF. CDR3 nucleotides: TGTGCCAGCAGCTTATGGGCGGGGGCGAGCAATCAGCCCCAGCATTTT.

V gene TRBV5-4 combines with J gene TRBJ1-2; 8 bases are a match to TRBD1. The V gene's germline CDR1 is SGHNT and CDR2 YYREEE (reference sequence). This CDR3 has 14 amino acids. Trimming at V came to 7 bases and at J to 2 bases, leaving 7 bases not matched to a gene. The CDR3 DNA sequence: TGTGCCAGCCGGGGGGACAGGAGAAACTATGGCTACACCTTC. Translation: CASRGDRRNYGYTF.

The CDR3 DNA reads as TGCGCCAGCCATCCGGGGGGAGGCGGGGAGCTGTTTTTT. Translation gives CASHPGGGGELFF. J is TRBJ2-2 and V is TRBV10-1; 7 nucleotides agree with TRBD2. The CDR3 is made up of 13 amino acids. With 8 bases clipped from V and 7 bases from J, the junction kept 7 bases outside the gene matches. Germline assignment: CDR1 WNHNN and CDR2 SYGVQD (reference sequence).

The chain carries TRBV11-2 and TRBJ2-5; TRBD2 is a possible D gene (5 bases). This CDR3 region has 14 residues. V was pared by 3 bases and J by 1 base, with 9 bases between. Germline CDR1 is SGHAT and CDR2 is FQNNGV. The chain's CDR3 is CASSFSRGQETQYF. The CDR3 DNA sequence: TGTGCCAGCAGCTTTTCACGGGGCCAAGAGACCCAGTACTTC.

This rearrangement joins TRBV6-5 to TRBJ1-2, with a tentative D call TRBD1 (6 bases). Germline V CDR1 and CDR2: MNHEY, SVGAGI. The CDR3 has 15 residues. Trimming cost V 6 bases and J 2 bases, with 16 bases left between them. In nucleotides, the CDR3 is TGTGCCAGCAGAGAAAGCGGACAGAGAAACTATGGCTACACCTTC. Protein: CASRESGQRNYGYTF.

The chain employs TRBV5-1 and TRBJ2-5, with 7 nucleotides matching TRBD1. CDR3 length: 14 amino acids. From germline, CDR1 is SGHRS and CDR2 YFSETQ. With 3 bases clipped from V and 5 bases from J, the junction kept 7 bases outside the gene matches. The CDR3: CASSWTGGPETQYF. The CDR3, as DNA: TGCGCCAGCAGCTGGACAGGCGGCCCGGAGACCCAGTACTTC.

This clone was detected once. The chain uses TRBV28 and TRBJ1-2, with 7 positions matching TRBD1. Trimming took 0 bases from V and 8 from J; bases not matched to a gene: 9. The CDR3 extends over 15 amino acids. Germline CDR1 reads MDHEN; CDR2 reads SYDVKM. CDR3 sequence reads: CASSLWPTGVGGYTF. CDR3 coding DNA: TGTGCCAGCAGTTTATGGCCTACAGGGGTGGGCGGCTACACCTTC.

The chain recombines TRBV9 with TRBJ2-3, with D perhaps TRBD2 (6 bases). This CDR3 has 15 residues. V gave up 0 bases and J gave up 0 bases, with 8 bases separating them. Germline V CDR1 and CDR2: SGDLS, YYNGEE. The CDR3 DNA follows: TGTGCCAGCAGCGTAGGGGCGGGGAGCACAGATACGCAGTATTTT. Its protein is CASSVGAGSTDTQYF.

The chain combines TRBV10-3 with TRBJ1-1; tentatively, D is TRBD1 (5 bases). The CDR3 length is 14 residues. Germline V CDR1 and CDR2: ENHRY, SYGVKD. The V end was cut by 4 bases, the J end by 1 base, with 10 bases between. The CDR3 sequence: CAISAPGQNTEAFF. CDR3 sequence (DNA): TGTGCCATCAGTGCCCCAGGGCAGAACACTGAAGCTTTCTTT.

The genes are TRBV7-6 and TRBJ2-4, with TRBD1 as a possible D gene (5 bases). Trimming removed 5 bases at V and 1 base at J, with 18 bases between. Per the germline V gene, CDR1 is SGHVS and CDR2 is FNYEAQ. CDR3 length: 17 residues. CDR3 loop: CASSHLAGPPAKNIQYF. The CDR3 DNA sequence: TGTGCCAGCAGCCACTTGGCAGGGCCACCGGCCAAAAACATTCAGTACTTC.

The chain has TRBV2 and TRBJ2-1, with a weak D call TRBD1 (5 bases). This CDR3 region has 15 residues. CDR1 is SNHLY, CDR2 FYNNEI, per germline. V lost 3 bases and J 4 bases, leaving 13 bases between the germline ends. CDR3 in amino acids: CASSDNRQLYNEQFF. The CDR3, as DNA: TGTGCCAGCAGTGACAATCGACAGTTATACAATGAGCAGTTCTTC.

This chain joins TRBV11-2 and TRBJ2-7; tentative D call: TRBD1 (5 bases). Germline V gene data show CDR1 as SGHAT and CDR2 as FQNNGV. V was clipped by 4 bases and J by 2 bases, with 18 bases between them. This CDR3 has 16 residues. CDR3 in amino acids: CASSSKGVGLAYEQYF. Written as DNA, the CDR3 is TGTGCCAGCAGCTCTAAAGGGGTAGGGCTAGCCTACGAGCAGTACTTC.

The rearrangement uses TRBV5-1 and TRBJ2-2; D gene ambiguous. CDR1 is SGHRS and CDR2 is YFSETQ in the germline V gene. Trimming stripped 5 bases from V and 0 bases from J, with 8 bases between. CDR3 length: 14 residues. The CDR3 loop is CASSWAANTGELFF. The DNA for the CDR3 is TGCGCCAGCAGTTGGGCTGCGAACACCGGGGAGCTGTTTTTT.

The CDR3 bases are TGTGCCAGCAGCGGGGAGGGCCGGGAGACCCAGTACTTC. It translates to CASSGEGRETQYF. This rearrangement joins TRBV9 to TRBJ2-5, with 7 bases lining up with TRBD2. The CDR3 sequence is 13 residues long. V trimming: 3 bases; J trimming: 5 bases; junction bases outside the gene matches: 4. Germline assignment: CDR1 SGDLS and CDR2 YYNGEE.

This chain uses TRBV25-1 with TRBJ1-2, with 10 nucleotides matching TRBD1. The CDR3 spans 14 residues. V lost 7 bases and J lost 5; bases outside the gene matches: 7. From germline, CDR1 is MGHDK and CDR2 SYGVNS. CDR3 in amino acids: CASTSGTGVYGYTF. CDR3 DNA: TGTGCCAGCACCTCAGGGACAGGGGTTTATGGCTACACCTTC.

This chain uses TRBV6-5 with TRBJ2-7, with 7 bases matching TRBD1. J lost 2 bases, V lost 7 bases, and 8 bases had no gene match. Germline V gives CDR1 MNHEY, CDR2 SVGAGI. This CDR3 is 14 amino acids long. In DNA form, the CDR3 reads TGTGCCAGCACCCTCAGACAGGGACCCTACGAGCAGTACTTC. Translating it yields CASTLRQGPYEQYF.

This chain links TRBV9 with TRBJ2-7; 9 bases align to TRBD1. This CDR3 spans 15 amino acids. The germline V gene encodes CDR1 SGDLS and CDR2 YYNGEE. With V trimmed by 4 bases and J by 5 bases, 10 bases remained unmatched. CDR3 sequence reads: CASSSTGTGIHEQYF. The CDR3 DNA reads as TGTGCCAGCAGCTCAACCGGGACAGGGATCCACGAGCAGTACTTC.

V is TRBV29-1 and J is TRBJ1-2; 7 nucleotides agree with TRBD1. The CDR3 contains 12 residues. Germline CDR1 is SQVTM and CDR2 is ANQGSEA. CDR3 DNA: TGCAGTTCGGGACAGAGGGGCTATGGCTACACCTTC. The encoded protein is CSSGQRGYGYTF.

This chain links TRBV2 with TRBJ2-2; D perhaps matches TRBD1 (5 bases). V was clipped by 3 bases and J by 7 bases, with 12 bases between them. This CDR3 has 14 amino acids. Germline loops: CDR1 SNHLY, CDR2 FYNNEI. CDR3 DNA: TGTGCCAGCAGTGAGTCCAGGGTTGGCGGGGAGCTGTTTTTT. Its translation is CASSESRVGGELFF.

The V gene is TRBV29-1, the J gene TRBJ2-3; 8 bases agree with TRBD2. The CDR3 consists of 16 residues. V shed 6 bases and J 9 bases; nucleotides not matched to a gene: 20. Germline lookup yields CDR1 SQVTM and CDR2 ANQGSEA. In DNA, the CDR3 is TGCAGCGTCAGGCCTCAGGGAACTAGCGGAGCGGGGACGCAGTATTTT. Its protein product is CSVRPQGTSGAGTQYF.

The genes are TRBV15 and TRBJ2-7, with 9 positions matching TRBD1. V dropped 9 bases and J dropped 5; count of bases not matched to a gene: 14. Germline CDR1 reads LNHNV; CDR2 reads YYDKDF (reference sequence). The CDR3 covers 15 residues. The CDR3 sequence: CATSRNRDRVDEQYF. CDR3 bases: TGTGCCACGAGTAGAAACCGGGACAGGGTAGACGAGCAGTACTTC.